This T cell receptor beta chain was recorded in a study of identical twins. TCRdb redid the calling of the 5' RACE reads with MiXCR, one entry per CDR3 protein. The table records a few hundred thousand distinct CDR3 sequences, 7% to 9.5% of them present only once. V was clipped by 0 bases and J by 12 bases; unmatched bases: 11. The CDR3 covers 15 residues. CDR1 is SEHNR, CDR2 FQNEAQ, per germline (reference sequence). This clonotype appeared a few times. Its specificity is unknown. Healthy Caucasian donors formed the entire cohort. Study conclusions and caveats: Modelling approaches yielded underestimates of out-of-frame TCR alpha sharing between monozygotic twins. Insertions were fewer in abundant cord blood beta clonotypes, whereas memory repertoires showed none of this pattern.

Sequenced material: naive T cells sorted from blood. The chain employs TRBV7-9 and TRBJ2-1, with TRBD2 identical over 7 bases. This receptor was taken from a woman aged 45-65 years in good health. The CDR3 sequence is CASSLAGGTSTGQFF. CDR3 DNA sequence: TGTGCCAGCAGCTTAGCGGGGGGGACCTCTACTGGGCAGTTCTTC. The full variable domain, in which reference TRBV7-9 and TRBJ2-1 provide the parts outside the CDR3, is DTGVSQNPRHKITKRGQNVTFRCDPISEHNRLYWYRQTLGQGPEFLTYFQNEAQLEKSRLLSDRFSAERPKGSFSTLEIQRTEQGDSAMYLCASSLAGGTSTGQFFGPGTRLTVL.